These 26 T cell receptor beta chains were all obtained from the same sample, sequenced in a study of CD8+CD57+ T cells in acquired aplastic anemia. Patients chosen for sequencing had shown CD8+CD57+ cell expansion by flow cytometry. TCR beta VDJ and CDR3 profiles were obtained from a genomic DNA template. Each CDR3 protein gets one entry after TCRdb re-called the reads with MiXCR. Of around 430,000 distinct CDR3 sequences in the sample, approximately 33% were seen once. Sample: sorted CD4+, CD8+, or CD8+CD57+ T cells (not recorded which) from PBMCs. These receptors all come from a human donor with aplastic anemia.

The chain is built from TRBV2 and TRBJ2-2, with 7 bases aligning to TRBD2. CDR1 and CDR2 from the germline V gene are SNHLY and FYNNEI. CDR3 length: 12 residues. V dropped 8 bases and J dropped 6; count of bases not matched to a gene: 3. The CDR3 DNA sequence: TGTGCCAGCCTCCGGGGGGCCGGGGAGCTGTTTTTT. It translates to CASLRGAGELFF.

This chain uses TRBV29-1 with TRBJ1-4, with TRBD1 identical over 9 bases. Germline V CDR1 and CDR2: SQVTM, ANQGSEA. V shed 6 bases and J 8 bases; nucleotides not matched to a gene: 7. The CDR3 totals 13 residues. The CDR3, as DNA: TGCAGCGTAACCGGGACAGGGCAAGAAAAACTGTTTTTT. Residues: CSVTGTGQEKLFF.

This clonotype was counted ten times or more. The V and J genes are TRBV10-3 and TRBJ2-7, with TRBD2 identical over 8 bases. The J segment lost 2 bases and the V segment lost 2 bases, leaving 2 bases of the junction unmatched. From germline, CDR1 is ENHRY and CDR2 SYGVKD. CDR3 length: 14 amino acids. The CDR3 DNA sequence: TGTGCCATCAGTGAGAACGGGGGGGCCTACGAGCAGTACTTC. This codes for CAISENGGAYEQYF.

The V and J genes are TRBV20-1 and TRBJ1-6; unclear D gene. Trimming removed 4 bases from V and 11 bases from J, with 6 bases in between. The CDR3 extends over 10 amino acids. In germline, CDR1 is DFQATT, CDR2 SNEGSKA (reference sequence). This CDR3 reads CSANNPPLHF. CDR3 nucleotides: TGCAGTGCTAACAATCCACCCCTCCACTTT.

This clonotype was counted a few times. The chain carries TRBV20-1 and TRBJ2-5, with a tentative D call TRBD2 (5 bases). The germline gives CDR1 DFQATT, CDR2 SNEGSKA (reference sequence). This CDR3 contains 12 residues. V dropped 3 bases and J dropped 3 bases, with 8 bases sitting between them. Here the CDR3 reads CSARRVEETQYF. Here the CDR3 DNA reads TGCAGTGCTAGGCGGGTAGAAGAGACCCAGTACTTC.

The rearrangement uses TRBV11-2 and TRBJ2-7, with D hard to call. The V end lost 3 bases, the J end lost 3 bases, and 18 bases lay between the germline ends. CDR1 is SGHAT and CDR2 is FQNNGV in the germline V gene. The CDR3 covers 16 residues. CDR3 coding DNA: TGTGCCAGCAGCTTCCGAGCCCCCCTTGAGGACTACGAGCAGTACTTC. As protein: CASSFRAPLEDYEQYF. The variable domain in full, completed from reference TRBV11-2 and TRBJ2-7, reads EAGVAQSPRYKIIEKRQSVAFWCNPISGHATLYWYQQILGQGPKLLIQFQNNGVVDDSQLPKDRFSAERLKGVDSTLKIQPAKLEDSAVYLCASSFRAPLEDYEQYFGPGTRLTVT.

The rearrangement joins TRBV28 to TRBJ2-7; D unresolved. Germline CDR1 MDHEN, CDR2 SYDVKM. Trimming took 5 bases from V and 4 from J, leaving 18 bases between them. This CDR3 has 15 residues. This CDR3 is CASSPGVGSAYEQYF. Here the CDR3 DNA reads TGTGCCAGCAGTCCAGGAGTGGGCAGTGCTTACGAGCAGTACTTC.

Ten or more counts support this clonotype. This chain joins TRBV20-1 and TRBJ2-7; 7 nucleotides match TRBD1. The V gene end was trimmed by 4 bases and the J gene end by 0 bases; junction bases not matched to a gene: 6. Germline loops: CDR1 DFQATT, CDR2 SNEGSKA (reference sequence). This CDR3 has 14 amino acids. The chain's CDR3 is CSAKSGTASYEQYF. CDR3 nucleotide sequence: TGCAGTGCTAAGTCCGGGACAGCCTCCTACGAGCAGTACTTC.

This clonotype was seen repeatedly, ten times or more. The chain links TRBV7-9 to TRBJ2-7; D remains ambiguous. The germline V and J ends were trimmed by 5 bases and 4 bases, with 6 bases remaining between them. The CDR3 runs 11 residues. CDR1 SEHNR and CDR2 FQNEAQ come from the germline V gene (reference sequence). DNA for the CDR3: TGTGCCAGCAGCACCTATTACGAGCAGTACTTC. It encodes CASSTYYEQYF.

On this clonotype: Compared with germline, one end of the junction differs, possibly owing to a read error. The V call is TRBV10-3, the J call TRBJ2-7; perhaps TRBD2 as D (6 bases). The CDR3 length is 16 residues. Germline V gives CDR1 ENHRY, CDR2 SYGVKD. CDR3 loop: CASSLPGLESSYEQYF. DNA of the CDR3: TGTGCCAGCAGTTTACCGGGACTCGAATCCTCCTACGAGCAGTACTTC.

This clonotype appeared many times. The chain uses TRBV11-2 and TRBJ1-2, with a tentative D call TRBD1 (5 bases). Trimming stripped 0 bases from V and 1 base from J, with 9 bases between. This CDR3 comprises 15 residues. The V gene's germline CDR1 is SGHAT and CDR2 FQNNGV. CDR3 sequence reads: CASSLDRRDNYGYTF. CDR3 bases: TGTGCCAGCAGCTTAGATCGCAGGGATAACTATGGCTACACCTTC.

Note on this clonotype: A read error may account for a junction end that differs from germline. The rearrangement joins TRBV24-1 to TRBJ2-2; perhaps TRBD1 as D (5 bases). CDR1 and CDR2 from the germline V gene are KGHDR and SFDVKD. The CDR3 is made up of 12 amino acids. This CDR3 reads CATSARQTELFF. The DNA for the CDR3 is TGCGCCACCAGTGCTCGACAGACGGAGCTGTTTTTT.

As DNA, the CDR3 is TGTGCTAGTGGTTTCTTTGAGCAGTTCTTC. This encodes CASGFFEQFF. The chain employs TRBV12-5 and TRBJ2-1; D not resolved. Germline V lookup: CDR1 LGHNT, CDR2 FRNRAP. This CDR3 is built from 10 residues. The V end lost 3 bases, the J end lost 9 bases, and 3 bases lay between the germline ends. Supplemented by reference TRBV12-5 and TRBJ2-1, the full variable domain reads DARVTQTPRHKVTEMGQEVTMRCQPILGHNTVFWYRQTMMQGLELLAYFRNRAPLDDSGMPKDRFSAEMPDATLATLKIQPSEPRDSAVYFCASGFFEQFFGPGTRLTVL.

CDR3 DNA: TGTGCCAGCAGCGTCTTACAGGAATCGACCGGGGAGCTGTTTTTT. Its protein is CASSVLQESTGELFF. V gene TRBV9 combines with J gene TRBJ2-2, with a tentative D call TRBD1 (5 bases). The V gene lost 2 bases and the J gene lost 5 bases, with 13 bases spanning the gap. The germline V gene encodes CDR1 SGDLS and CDR2 YYNGEE. The CDR3 is made up of 15 amino acids.

The genes are TRBV5-6 and TRBJ2-3; D is unclear. Germline values: CDR1 SGHDT, CDR2 YYEEEE. V was pared by 2 bases and J by 2 bases, with 12 bases between. The CDR3 has 15 amino acids. CDR3: CASSFWQAATDTQYF. The CDR3 region has the DNA TGTGCCAGCAGCTTTTGGCAGGCCGCCACAGATACGCAGTATTTT.

This clonotype was recorded many times. The V call is TRBV15, the J call TRBJ1-3; TRBD1 aligns across 7 bases. The length of the CDR3 is 17 residues. CDR1 and CDR2 (germline): LNHNV, YYDKDF (reference sequence). J gave up 0 bases and V 1 base, and 6 bases lay outside the gene matches. DNA for the CDR3: TGTGCCACCAGCAGAGTTCAGGGGGTTCTCTCTGGAAACACCATATATTTT. It specifies CATSRVQGVLSGNTIYF.

For this clonotype: A much larger clone differs from this one at a single base, so this may be a read error. The chain joins TRBV19 to TRBJ2-5, with 7 bases identical to TRBD2. The DNA end favors TRBJ2-7, so the J call may be wrong. The germline gives CDR1 LNHDA, CDR2 SQIVND (reference sequence). This CDR3 has 16 residues. The CDR3 region is CASSIDSSGGYYEQYF. For the CDR3, the DNA is TGTGCCAGTAGTATAGATTCTAGCGGCGGCTACTACGAGCAGTACTTC.

The rearrangement joins TRBV7-9 to TRBJ2-3, with 13 bases fitting TRBD2. This CDR3 is 14 amino acids long. Trimming removed 5 bases from V and 6 bases from J; junction bases left unmatched: 2. The V gene's germline CDR1 is SEHNR and CDR2 FQNEAQ (reference sequence). The chain's CDR3 is CASSRTSGGDTQYF. The CDR3 region has the DNA TGTGCCAGCAGCAGGACTAGCGGGGGCGATACGCAGTATTTT. Combining the CDR3 with reference TRBV7-9 and TRBJ2-3 gives the whole variable domain DTGVSQNPRHKITKRGQNVTFRCDPISEHNRLYWYRQTLGQGPEFLTYFQNEAQLEKSRLLSDRFSAERPKGSFSTLEIQRTEQGDSAMYLCASSRTSGGDTQYFGPGTRLTVL.

This clonotype has ten or more counts. The chain couples TRBV2 to TRBJ2-3, with no clear D. Trimming pared 8 bases from V and 2 bases from J, leaving 11 bases between. Per germline, CDR1 SNHLY and CDR2 FYNNEI. This CDR3 contains 13 residues. The chain's CDR3 is CASVRDITDTQYF. CDR3 nucleotide sequence: TGTGCCAGCGTTAGGGATATCACAGATACGCAGTATTTT.

This sequence joins TRBV7-2 and TRBJ2-7, with 8 bases lining up with TRBD2. Trimming cost V 7 bases and J 2 bases; bases outside gene matches: 4. The CDR3 totals 13 residues. In germline, CDR1 is SGHTA, CDR2 FQGNSA. Here the CDR3 DNA reads TGTGCCAGCACGCGGGGGGTAACCTACGAGCAGTACTTC. Translation gives CASTRGVTYEQYF.

This clonotype has a handful of counts. CDR3 nucleotides: TGTGCCAGCAGCGTAAGCCCCCGGTTGGACACTGAAGCTTTCTTT. Encoded protein: CASSVSPRLDTEAFF. This sequence joins TRBV9 and TRBJ1-1; D remains unclear. CDR1 is SGDLS and CDR2 is YYNGEE in the germline V gene. The CDR3 has 15 amino acids. V was pared by 1 base and J by 3 bases, with 13 bases between.

About this clonotype itself: The conserved phenylalanine or tryptophan normally closing the CDR3 is absent here, so this likely arose from a read error. The V call is TRBV5-6, the J call TRBJ1-5; D is possibly TRBD1 (6 bases). Germline CDR1 SGHDT, CDR2 YYEEEE. The CDR3 contains 19 residues. V lost 2 bases to trimming and J lost 0 bases, with 21 bases between them. CDR3 in DNA: TGTGCCAGCAGCTTAACCCCCGGGACAACCGGGGATAGCAATCAGCCCCAGCATTCT. Protein product: CASSLTPGTTGDSNQPQHS.

A note on this clonotype: A much larger clonotype is one base distant, so this may be a read error. The chain has TRBV2 and TRBJ1-4; D is perhaps TRBD1 (5 bases). Deletions cut 3 bases from V and 7 bases from J, with 12 bases between. Germline V gene lookup returns CDR1 SNHLY and CDR2 FYNNEI. CDR3 size: 14 residues. DNA for the CDR3: TGTGCCAGCAGTGAGACAGATTGGGGTGAAAAACTGTTTTTT. This codes for CASSETDWGEKLFF.

In DNA form, the CDR3 reads TGTGCCTGGAGTGAGCAGGGGATAAACTATGGCTACACCTTC. Protein: CAWSEQGINYGYTF. The rearrangement uses TRBV30 and TRBJ1-2; D possibly corresponds to TRBD1 (6 bases). This CDR3 is built from 14 residues. Trimming took 1 base from V and 2 from J, leaving 11 bases between them. Per germline, CDR1 GTSNPN and CDR2 SVGIG (reference sequence).

The chain combines TRBV19 with TRBJ2-1, with D possibly TRBD1 on 6 matching bases. CDR1 and CDR2 (germline): LNHDA, SQIVND (reference sequence). This CDR3 has 14 residues. Trimming cost V 7 bases and J 0 bases, with 10 bases left between them. The CDR3 nucleotides read TGTGCCAGTACCGGGACACGCTCCTACAATGAGCAGTTCTTC. It encodes CASTGTRSYNEQFF.

Only one count was recorded for this clonotype. V gene TRBV19 combines with J gene TRBJ2-2; TRBD2 matches at 9 bases. CDR1 and CDR2 from the germline V gene are LNHDA and SQIVND (reference sequence). The CDR3 consists of 15 residues. J was trimmed by 6 bases and V by 7 bases; bases with no gene match: 9. The CDR3 coding sequence is TGTGCCAGTAACCGAGCGGGGGGTATCCCCGGGGAGCTGTTTTTT. This codes for CASNRAGGIPGELFF.